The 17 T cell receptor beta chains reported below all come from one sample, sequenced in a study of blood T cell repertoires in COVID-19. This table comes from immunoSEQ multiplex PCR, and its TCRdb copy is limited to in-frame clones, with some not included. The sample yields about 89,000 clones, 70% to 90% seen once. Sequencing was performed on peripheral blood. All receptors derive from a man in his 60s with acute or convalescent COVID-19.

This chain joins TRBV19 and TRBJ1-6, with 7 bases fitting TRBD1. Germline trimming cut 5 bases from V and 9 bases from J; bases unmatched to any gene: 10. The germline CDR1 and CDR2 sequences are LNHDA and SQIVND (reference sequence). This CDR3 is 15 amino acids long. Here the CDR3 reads CASSPAGGIGSPLHF. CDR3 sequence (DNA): TGTGCCAGTAGTCCGGCAGGGGGAATTGGTTCACCCCTCCACTTT.

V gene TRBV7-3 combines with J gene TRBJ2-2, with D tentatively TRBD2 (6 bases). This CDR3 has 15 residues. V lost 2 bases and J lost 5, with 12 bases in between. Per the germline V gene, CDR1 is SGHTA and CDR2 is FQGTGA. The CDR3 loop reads CASSLGRAGTGELFF. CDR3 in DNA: TGTGCCAGCAGCTTAGGCAGGGCGGGGACCGGGGAGCTGTTTTTT.

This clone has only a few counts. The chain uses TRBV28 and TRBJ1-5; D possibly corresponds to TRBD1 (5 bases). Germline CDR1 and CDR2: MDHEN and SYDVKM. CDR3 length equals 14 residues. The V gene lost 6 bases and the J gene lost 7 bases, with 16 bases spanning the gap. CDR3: CASRPPGGDQPQHF. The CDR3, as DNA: TGTGCCAGCAGACCACCCGGAGGGGACCAGCCCCAGCATTTT.

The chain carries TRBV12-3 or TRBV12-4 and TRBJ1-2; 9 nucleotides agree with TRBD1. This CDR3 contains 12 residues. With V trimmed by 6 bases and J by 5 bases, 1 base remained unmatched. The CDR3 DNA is TGTGCCAGCAGCGGACAGGGGTATGGCTACACCTTC. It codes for CASSGQGYGYTF.

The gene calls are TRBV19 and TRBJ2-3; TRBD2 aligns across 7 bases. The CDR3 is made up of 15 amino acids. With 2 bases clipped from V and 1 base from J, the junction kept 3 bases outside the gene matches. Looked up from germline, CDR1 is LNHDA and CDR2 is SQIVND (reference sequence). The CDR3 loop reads CASSIIGRGTDTQYF. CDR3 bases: TGTGCCAGTAGTATAATAGGGAGGGGCACAGATACGCAGTATTTT. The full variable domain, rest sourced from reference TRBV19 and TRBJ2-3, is DGGITQSPKYLFRKEGQNVTLSCEQNLNHDAMYWYRQDPGQGLRLIYYSQIVNDFQKGDIAEGYSVSREKKESFPLTVTSAQKNPTAFYLCASSIIGRGTDTQYFGPGTRLTVL.

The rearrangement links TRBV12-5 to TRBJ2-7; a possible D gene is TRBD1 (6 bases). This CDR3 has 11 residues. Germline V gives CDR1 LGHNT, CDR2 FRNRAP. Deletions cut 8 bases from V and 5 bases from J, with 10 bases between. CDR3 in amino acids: CASRNRDEQYF. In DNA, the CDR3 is TGTGCTAGTCGGAACAGGGACGAGCAGTACTTC.

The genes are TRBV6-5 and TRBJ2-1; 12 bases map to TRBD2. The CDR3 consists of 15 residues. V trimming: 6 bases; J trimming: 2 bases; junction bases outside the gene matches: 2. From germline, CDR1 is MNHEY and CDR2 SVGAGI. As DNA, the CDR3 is TGTGCCAGCAGAGCTAGCGGGGGGGCCTACAATGAGCAGTTCTTC. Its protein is CASRASGGAYNEQFF.

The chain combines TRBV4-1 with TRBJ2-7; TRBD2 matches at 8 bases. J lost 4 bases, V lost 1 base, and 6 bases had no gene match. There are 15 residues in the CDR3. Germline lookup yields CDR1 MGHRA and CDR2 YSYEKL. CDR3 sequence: CASSQASSGRYEQYF. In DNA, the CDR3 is TGCGCCAGCAGCCAAGCTTCGAGCGGGAGATACGAGCAGTACTTC.

CDR3 sequence (DNA): TGTGCCAGCAGTGGTCCCCAGGGTGCGATCTTCAATGAGCAGTTCTTC. This gives the protein CASSGPQGAIFNEQFF. The rearrangement links TRBV6-1 to TRBJ2-1, with a possible D match to TRBD1 (5 bases). Trimming pared 4 bases from V and 6 bases from J, leaving 19 bases between. Germline lookup yields CDR1 MNHNS and CDR2 SASEGT. The CDR3 has 16 amino acids.

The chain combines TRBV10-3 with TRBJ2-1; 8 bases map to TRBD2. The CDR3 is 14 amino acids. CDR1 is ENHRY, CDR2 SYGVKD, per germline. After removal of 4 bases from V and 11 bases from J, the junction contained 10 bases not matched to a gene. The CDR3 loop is CAISGEGAGVKQFF. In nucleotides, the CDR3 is TGTGCCATCAGTGGAGAGGGAGCGGGAGTAAAGCAGTTCTTC.

The CDR3, as DNA: TGCGCCAGCAGCGAACCATCCCAGGGGGGCTACGAGCAGTACTTC. Its protein is CASSEPSQGGYEQYF. This chain connects TRBV5-1 to TRBJ2-7; TRBD1 is a possible D gene (7 bases). The V end lost 4 bases, the J end lost 3 bases, and 17 bases lay between the germline ends. The CDR3 loop spans 15 amino acids. In germline, CDR1 is SGHRS, CDR2 YFSETQ.

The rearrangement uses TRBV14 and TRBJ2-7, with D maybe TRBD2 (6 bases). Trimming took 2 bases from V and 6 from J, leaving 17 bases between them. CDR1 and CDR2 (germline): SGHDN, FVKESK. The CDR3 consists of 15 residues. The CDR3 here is CASSQIRGGTAEQYF. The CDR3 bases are TGTGCCAGCAGCCAAATTAGGGGCGGGACGGCCGAGCAGTACTTC.

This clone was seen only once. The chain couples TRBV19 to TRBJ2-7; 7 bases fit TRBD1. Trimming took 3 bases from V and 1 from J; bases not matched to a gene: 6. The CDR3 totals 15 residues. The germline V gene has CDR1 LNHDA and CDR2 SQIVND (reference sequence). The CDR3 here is CASSIRTGLSYEQYF. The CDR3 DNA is TGTGCCAGTAGTATTAGGACAGGACTGTCCTACGAGCAGTACTTC.

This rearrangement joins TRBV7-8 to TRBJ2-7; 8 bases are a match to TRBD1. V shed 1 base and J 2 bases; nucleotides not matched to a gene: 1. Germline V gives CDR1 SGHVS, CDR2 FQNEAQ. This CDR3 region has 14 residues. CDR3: CASSLVQGAYEQYF. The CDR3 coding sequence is TGTGCCAGCAGCTTAGTACAGGGGGCCTACGAGCAGTACTTC. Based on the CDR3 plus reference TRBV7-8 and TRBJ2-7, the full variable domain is GAGVSQSPRYKVAKRGQDVALRCDPISGHVSLFWYQQALGQGPEFLTYFQNEAQLDKSGLPSDRFFAERPEGSVSTLKIQRTQQEDSAVYLCASSLVQGAYEQYFGPGTRLTVT.

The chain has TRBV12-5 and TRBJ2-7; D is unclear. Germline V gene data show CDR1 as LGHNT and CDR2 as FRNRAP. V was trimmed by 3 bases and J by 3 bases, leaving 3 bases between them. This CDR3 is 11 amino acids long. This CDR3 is CASGFSYEQYF. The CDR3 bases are TGTGCTAGTGGTTTTAGCTACGAGCAGTACTTC.

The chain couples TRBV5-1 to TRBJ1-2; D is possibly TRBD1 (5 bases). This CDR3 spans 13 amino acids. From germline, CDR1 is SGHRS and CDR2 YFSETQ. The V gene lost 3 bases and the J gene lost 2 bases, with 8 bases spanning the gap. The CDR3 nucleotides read TGCGCCAGCAGCTCTAGACAGAACTATGGCTACACCTTC. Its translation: CASSSRQNYGYTF.

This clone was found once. The CDR3 DNA follows: TGTGCCAGCTCACCGACGGGACAAAACTACGAGCAGTACTTC. Amino acid sequence: CASSPTGQNYEQYF. The V call is TRBV18, the J call TRBJ2-7, with D tentatively TRBD1 (6 bases). Germline V gene data show CDR1 as KGHSH and CDR2 as LQKENI. The CDR3 is 14 residues long. Between the trimmed V and J ends, which lost 3 bases and 3 bases, there was a span of 12 bases.